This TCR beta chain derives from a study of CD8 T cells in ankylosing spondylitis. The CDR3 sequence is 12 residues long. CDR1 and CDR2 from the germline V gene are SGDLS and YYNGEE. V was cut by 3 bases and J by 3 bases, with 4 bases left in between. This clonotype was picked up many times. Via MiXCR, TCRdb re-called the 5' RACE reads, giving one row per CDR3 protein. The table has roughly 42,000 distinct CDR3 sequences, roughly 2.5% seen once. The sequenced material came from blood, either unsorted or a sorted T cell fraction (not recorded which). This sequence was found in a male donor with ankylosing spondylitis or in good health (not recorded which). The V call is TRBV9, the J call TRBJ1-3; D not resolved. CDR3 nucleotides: TGTGCCAGCAGCGAAGTTGGAAACACCATATATTTT. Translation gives CASSEVGNTIYF. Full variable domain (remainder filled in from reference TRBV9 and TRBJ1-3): DSGVTQTPKHLITATGQRVTLRCSPRSGDLSVYWYQQSLDQGLQFLIQYYNGEERAKGNILERFSAQQFPDLHSELNLSSLELGDSALYFCASSEVGNTIYFGEGSWLTVV.